The 11 T cell receptor beta chains listed next were all sequenced from one sample in a study of blood T cells in healthy people across ages. A sample-barcoded 5' primer and a J-beta primer mix were used in a second PCR of about 7 to 11 cycles. From the 5' RACE reads, TCRdb called clonotypes with MiXCR, one entry per CDR3 protein. The sample has hundreds of thousands of distinct CDR3 sequences, roughly two fifths seen once. The sequenced material came from blood. The receptor set was obtained from a man of 80 years or more in good health.

A remark on this clonotype: The junction differs from germline at one of its ends, possibly a read error. The chain uses TRBV20-1 and TRBJ2-3, with D unresolved. The CDR3 is made up of 15 amino acids. Germline V gives CDR1 DFQATT, CDR2 SNEGSKA (reference sequence). CDR3 residues: CSARGVEARTDMQYF. For the CDR3, the DNA is TGCAGTGCTAGAGGGGTAGAGGCTCGCACAGATATGCAGTATTTT.

The rearrangement uses TRBV6-2 or TRBV6-3 and TRBJ2-5; maybe TRBD1 (6 bases). The CDR3 totals 13 residues. Trimming cost V 4 bases and J 3 bases, with 9 bases left between them. The germline V gene has CDR1 MNHEY and CDR2 SVGEGT. The DNA of the CDR3 is TGTGCCAGCAGTTGGGGGCTTAAAGAGACCCAGTACTTC. This codes for CASSWGLKETQYF.

The CDR3 sequence: CASSLAGGFTGANVLTF. CDR3 in DNA: TGCGCCAGCAGCTTGGCAGGGGGCTTCACTGGGGCCAACGTCCTGACTTTC. The chain combines TRBV5-1 with TRBJ2-6; TRBD1 matches 8 bases. The J segment lost 2 bases and the V segment lost 0 bases, leaving 4 bases of the junction unmatched. This CDR3 spans 17 amino acids. The germline V gene encodes CDR1 SGHRS and CDR2 YFSETQ.

The chain employs TRBV2 and TRBJ2-1, with 7 bases that match TRBD2. The CDR3 runs to 15 residues. Trimming cost V 2 bases and J 8 bases; bases outside gene matches: 9. Germline assignment: CDR1 SNHLY and CDR2 FYNNEI. In DNA, the CDR3 is TGTGCCAGCAGTGAACGGGACTACCGCATCTATGAGCAGTTCTTC. The encoded protein is CASSERDYRIYEQFF.

This rearrangement joins TRBV5-1 to TRBJ2-3; 13 bases map to TRBD2. Germline-derived CDR1 and CDR2 are SGHRS and YFSETQ. J lost 6 bases, V lost 2 bases, and 9 bases had no gene match. CDR3 length: 17 amino acids. CDR3 DNA: TGCGCCAGCAGCTTAGCTCGACTAGCGGGAGGCGGGGATACGCAGTATTTT. This codes for CASSLARLAGGGDTQYF. The entire variable domain, with the rest obtained from reference TRBV5-1 and TRBJ2-3, is as follows: KAGVTQTPRYLIKTRGQQVTLSCSPISGHRSVSWYQQTPGQGLQFLFEYFSETQRNKGNFPGRFSGRQFSNSRSEMNVSTLELGDSALYLCASSLARLAGGGDTQYFGPGTRLTVL.

This rearrangement joins TRBV27 to TRBJ2-5; D may be TRBD1 or TRBD2 (5 bases each). With 5 bases removed from V and 11 bases from J, the gap between germline ends came to 18 bases. The germline gives CDR1 MNHEY, CDR2 SMNVEV (reference sequence). The CDR3 is made up of 13 amino acids. The DNA of the CDR3 is TGTGCCAGCAGTCCGACAGCGGCTGGGGAGCAGTACTTC. It translates to CASSPTAAGEQYF.

CDR3 coding DNA: TGTGCCAGCAGTTGGACATTTGCCGAGACCCAGTACTTC. This gives the protein CASSWTFAETQYF. V and J are TRBV6-2 or TRBV6-3 and TRBJ2-5; D possibly corresponds to TRBD1 (5 bases). Trimming shortened V by 4 bases and J by 5 bases, and 11 bases separated the two germline ends. This CDR3 comprises 13 residues. The germline CDR1 and CDR2 sequences are MNHEY and SVGEGT.

This chain links TRBV11-2 with TRBJ2-1, with 11 bases matching TRBD1. Germline V gene sequence: CDR1 SGHAT, CDR2 FQNNGV. With V trimmed by 6 bases and J by 2 bases, 6 bases remained unmatched. The CDR3 runs 16 residues. The CDR3 sequence is CASRRPGQGAYNEQFF. CDR3 DNA sequence: TGTGCCAGCAGACGCCCGGGACAGGGGGCCTACAATGAGCAGTTCTTC.

The rearrangement joins TRBV12-3 or TRBV12-4 to TRBJ2-6, with TRBD1 matching 7 bases. This CDR3 is built from 19 residues. The J segment lost 0 bases and the V segment lost 1 base, leaving 9 bases of the junction unmatched. CDR3 sequence: CASSLVLGQVVSGANVLTF. Written as DNA, the CDR3 is TGTGCCAGCAGTTTAGTCTTAGGACAGGTTGTCTCTGGGGCCAACGTCCTGACTTTC.

The chain links TRBV20-1 to TRBJ2-1, with TRBD2 matching over 10 bases. Germline V gene data show CDR1 as DFQATT and CDR2 as SNEGSKA (reference sequence). The CDR3 sequence is 14 residues long. After removal of 3 bases from V and 5 bases from J, the junction contained 4 bases not matched to a gene. The CDR3 region is CSASLAGGHNEQFF. CDR3 nucleotide sequence: TGCAGTGCTAGTTTAGCGGGAGGCCACAATGAGCAGTTCTTC.

The V gene is TRBV6-2 or TRBV6-3, the J gene TRBJ2-1; 7 bases line up with TRBD1. Germline lookup yields CDR1 MNHEY and CDR2 SVGEGT. The V gene end was trimmed by 4 bases and the J gene end by 5 bases; junction bases not matched to a gene: 5. The CDR3 length is 14 residues. As DNA, the CDR3 is TGTGCCAGCAGTTCTTGGACAGGTAACAATGAGCAGTTCTTC. Translation gives CASSSWTGNNEQFF.